Listed below are T cell receptor beta chains from one sample, sequenced in a study of blood T cell repertoires in COVID-19. Method: immunoSEQ multiplex PCR; TCRdb's copy keeps in-frame clones and lacks some. This table holds about 190,000 clones, 89% found once. Sample: peripheral blood. The source of these receptors is a man aged 35 to 55 with acute or convalescent COVID-19. The conserved cysteine and the conserved F or W are not part of the CDR3 here. The order of the fields is V gene, CDR3 protein.

>TRBV27
ASSSVGQGVSALH
>TRBV18
ASSELAGIETQY
>TRBV5-1
ASSLIWDRAHTEAF
>TRBV27
ASSSRTFHSYNEQF
>TRBV2
ASKQVYEQY
>TRBV5-1
ASSMGSKETQY
>TRBV19
ASPPVRDRTYEQY
>TRBV18
ASSAGQGGIYGYT
>TRBV4-3
ASSQGAGGSYEQY
>TRBV4-1
ASSQVISNYGYT
>TRBV6-5
ASSITQGSFYGYT
>TRBV5-1
ASSLVRGDTDTQY
>TRBV19
ASSIPSAGAYYGYT
>TRBV12-3/TRBV12-4
ASTAYRGDTQY
>TRBV28
ASQPGTADYGYT
>TRBV4-2
ASSHASGEYNEQF
>TRBV2
ASRGSVSGYT
>TRBV28
ASSPTRTTPQH
>TRBV28
ASSPDRVVGYT
>TRBV11-2
ASSKHWTGTLMNTEAF
>TRBV6-5
ASSYGTDLNSPLH
>TRBV21-1
ASSKALGQGNTEAF
>TRBV9
ASSPSSEGWETQY
>TRBV11-2
ASRGQGGYEQY
>TRBV28
ASSLSVLAGGGDTQY
>TRBV6-6
ASSYGLAGGGEQY
>TRBV7-8
ASSLLNRGTNYGYT
>TRBV10-2
ASRDSQNTEAF
>TRBV9
ASRTSFVSWCNIVGTSSHEQY